These T cell receptor beta chains were read from a single sample in a study of OX40 agonist ivuxolimab in advanced cancers. The method was immunoSEQ multiplex PCR; TCRdb's version includes in-frame clones alone and lacks a portion of them. The profile covers approximately 89,000 clones, with 87% appearing a single time and about 0.29% taken by the ten largest. This specimen was CD4+ or CD8+ T cells sorted from blood, taken in a trial of the OX40 agonist ivuxolimab. These receptors were collected from an adult with an advanced solid tumor such as melanoma, head and neck, liver or kidney cancer. Each CDR3 is given with its conserved first and last residue. D genes are given only for firm matches. Expanded clones are given a class, and other clones once, few, many or no size at all.

size	J	length	V	D	DNA	CDR3
-	TRBJ2-7	17	TRBV10-3	TRBD2	TGTGCCATCAGTGCCTCGCCCGGGACTAGCGGCTCCTACGAGCAGTACTTC	CAISASPGTSGSYEQYF
-	TRBJ1-6	13	TRBV27	TRBD1	TGTGCCAGCACTGGGACAGGGGGATCACCCCTCCACTTT	CASTGTGGSPLHF
-	TRBJ2-1	14	TRBV11-2	-	TGTGCCAGCAGCTTGGCGGGGGCCCGCAATGAGCAGTTCTTC	CASSLAGARNEQFF
few	TRBJ1-1	14	TRBV29-1	-	TGCAGCGTTGGAGATGGGGGTCAATACACTGAAGCTTTCTTT	CSVGDGGQYTEAFF
few	TRBJ2-2	14	TRBV5-1	-	TGCGCCAGCGACCCGGGTGCAGCCACCGGGGAGCTGTTTTTT	CASDPGAATGELFF
-	TRBJ1-2	13	TRBV11-2	TRBD1	TGTGCCAGCAGCTCCGGGGACAGCCGGGGCTACACCTTC	CASSSGDSRGYTF
-	TRBJ1-2	14	TRBV6-6	TRBD1	TGTGCCAGCAGTTACTCTACAGGGGATCGGGGCTACACCTTC	CASSYSTGDRGYTF
-	TRBJ1-2	13	TRBV18	-	TGTGCCACCACGGAAGGGAAGGGCTATGGCTACACCTTC	CATTEGKGYGYTF
-	TRBJ2-1	15	TRBV5-1	TRBD2	TGCGCCAGCAGCTTGGATCGGGGGGGCCGCAATGAGCAGTTCTTC	CASSLDRGGRNEQFF
-	TRBJ2-2	16	TRBV28	-	TGTGCCAGCAGTCACGGAGGGCGGGTTAACACCGGGGAGCTGTTTTTT	CASSHGGRVNTGELFF
-	TRBJ2-7	16	TRBV6-5	-	TGTGCCAGCAGTTACTCAGGCGCCAGTCCGATCTACGAGCAGTACTTC	CASSYSGASPIYEQYF
-	TRBJ1-2	14	TRBV18	TRBD1	TGTGCCAGCTCACCGGGACAGATTAACTATGGCTACACCTTC	CASSPGQINYGYTF
-	TRBJ2-7	15	TRBV19	-	TGTGCCAGTAGTATCACGGCGGCGCGTGTGGACGAGCAGTACTTC	CASSITAARVDEQYF
-	TRBJ2-3	15	TRBV12-5	TRBD2	TGTGCTTCACGACTAGCGGGGGGACACACAGATACGCAGTATTTT	CASRLAGGHTDTQYF
-	TRBJ1-4	15	TRBV5-4	-	TGTGCCAGCAGCTTGGTCGGGGGCACTAATGAAAAACTGTTTTTT	CASSLVGGTNEKLFF
once	TRBJ1-1	14	TRBV6-6	TRBD1	TGTGCCAGCAGTATTACAGGGGGTGAGGGTGAAGCTTTCTTT	CASSITGGEGEAFF
-	TRBJ2-1	16	TRBV7-3	TRBD2	TGTGCCAGCAGCGTTAGCGGGGGGGCTTCCTACAATGAGCAGTTCTTC	CASSVSGGASYNEQFF
-	TRBJ2-2	13	TRBV18	-	TGTGCCAGCTCTGAGGCCTCGGGAGGGGAGCTGTTTTTT	CASSEASGGELFF
-	TRBJ2-1	13	TRBV14	-	TGTGCCAGCAGCCAACTGGTCTACAATGAGCAGTTCTTC	CASSQLVYNEQFF
-	TRBJ2-7	12	TRBV5-1	TRBD1	TGCGCCAGCAAAAGGGGGCCGAACGAGCAGTACTTC	CASKRGPNEQYF
-	TRBJ1-6	19	TRBV5-1	TRBD1	TGCGCCAGCAGCTTGGGAGATTTGAGGACAGGGGACTATAATTCACCCCTCCACTTT	CASSLGDLRTGDYNSPLHF
many	TRBJ2-4	19	TRBV4-1	TRBD2	TGCGCCAGCAGCCAAGGTCTACTAGCGGGGGGGCCTTCAAAAAACATTCAGTACTTC	CASSQGLLAGGPSKNIQYF